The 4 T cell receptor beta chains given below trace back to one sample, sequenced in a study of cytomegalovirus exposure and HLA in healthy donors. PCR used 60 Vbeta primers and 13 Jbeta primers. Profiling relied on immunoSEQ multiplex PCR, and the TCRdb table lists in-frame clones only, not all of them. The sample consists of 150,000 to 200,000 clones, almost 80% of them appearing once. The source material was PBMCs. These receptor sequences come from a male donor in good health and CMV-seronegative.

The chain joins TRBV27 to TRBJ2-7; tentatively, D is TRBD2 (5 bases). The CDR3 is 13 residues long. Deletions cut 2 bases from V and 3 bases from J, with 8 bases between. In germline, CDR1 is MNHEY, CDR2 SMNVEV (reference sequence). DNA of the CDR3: TGTGCCAGCAGTTTAAAAGGGAGCTACGAGCAGTACTTC. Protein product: CASSLKGSYEQYF.

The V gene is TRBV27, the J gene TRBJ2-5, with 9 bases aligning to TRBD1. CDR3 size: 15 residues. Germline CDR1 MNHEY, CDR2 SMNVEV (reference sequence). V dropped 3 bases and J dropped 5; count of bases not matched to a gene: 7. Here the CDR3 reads CASSFGGQGGETQYF. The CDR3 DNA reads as TGTGCCAGCAGTTTCGGGGGACAGGGAGGGGAGACCCAGTACTTC.

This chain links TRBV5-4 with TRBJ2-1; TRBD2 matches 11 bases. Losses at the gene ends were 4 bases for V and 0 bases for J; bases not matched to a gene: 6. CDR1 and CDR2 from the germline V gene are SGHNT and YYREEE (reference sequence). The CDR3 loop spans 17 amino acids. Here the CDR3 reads CASSPTSGRDSYNEQFF. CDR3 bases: TGTGCCAGCAGCCCTACTAGCGGGAGAGACTCCTACAATGAGCAGTTCTTC.

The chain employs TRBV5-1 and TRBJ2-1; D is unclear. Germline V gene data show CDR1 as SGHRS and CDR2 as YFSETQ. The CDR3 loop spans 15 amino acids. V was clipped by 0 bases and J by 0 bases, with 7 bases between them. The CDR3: CASSLGLSSYNEQFF. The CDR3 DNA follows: TGCGCCAGCAGCTTGGGATTGAGCTCCTACAATGAGCAGTTCTTC.